These 18 T cell receptor beta chains came from one sample sequenced in a study of blood T cell repertoires in COVID-19. Method: immunoSEQ multiplex PCR; TCRdb's copy keeps in-frame clones and lacks some. The sample has around 150,000 clones, around four fifths seen once. Specimen: peripheral blood. Receptor source: an elderly woman with active or convalescent COVID-19.

V and J are TRBV15 and TRBJ1-1; D gene ambiguous. Germline V gene lookup returns CDR1 LNHNV and CDR2 YYDKDF (reference sequence). Trimming stripped 0 bases from V and 4 bases from J, with 6 bases between. The length of the CDR3 is 13 residues. This chain's CDR3 is CATSRDLSTEAFF. The DNA of the CDR3 is TGTGCCACCAGCAGAGATCTGAGCACTGAAGCTTTCTTT.

J is TRBJ2-7 and V is TRBV6-5; no firm D call. This CDR3 is built from 14 residues. Per the germline V gene, CDR1 is MNHEY and CDR2 is SVGAGI. V lost 2 bases and J 2 bases, leaving 10 bases between the germline ends. As DNA, the CDR3 is TGTGCCAGCAGTTACGGTGGCCGTGCCTACGAGCAGTACTTC. This codes for CASSYGGRAYEQYF.

The rearrangement uses TRBV15 and TRBJ1-4; TRBD1 agrees at 8 bases. After removal of 0 bases from V and 4 bases from J, the junction contained 10 bases not matched to a gene. The germline V gene has CDR1 LNHNV and CDR2 YYDKDF (reference sequence). There are 18 residues in the CDR3. The CDR3 DNA is TGTGCCACCAGCAGAGATCTGGGCAGGGGGCCTCTTAATGAAAAACTGTTTTTT. Protein: CATSRDLGRGPLNEKLFF.

The chain has TRBV7-2 and TRBJ2-5; no clear D gene. Trimming pared 7 bases from V and 0 bases from J, leaving 3 bases between. The CDR3 loop spans 11 amino acids. CDR1 SGHTA and CDR2 FQGNSA come from the germline V gene. The CDR3 reads CASNNQETQYF. The CDR3 DNA reads TGTGCCAGCAACAACCAAGAGACCCAGTACTTC.

The chain joins TRBV6-2 or TRBV6-3 to TRBJ1-2; D is possibly TRBD1 (5 bases). Germline CDR1 is MNHEY and CDR2 is SVGEGT. The CDR3 spans 15 residues. V was pared by 3 bases and J by 4 bases, with 15 bases between. The CDR3 nucleotides are TGTGCCAGCAGTTATGGGCAGGGTCCTACCTATGGCTACACCTTC. Translation gives CASSYGQGPTYGYTF.

This clone turned up a few times. The chain employs TRBV11-3 and TRBJ2-1, with 10 nucleotides matching TRBD2. Germline V lookup: CDR1 SGHNT, CDR2 YENEEA. The CDR3 runs to 16 residues. V lost 4 bases, J lost 5 bases, and 8 bases stayed unmatched. In DNA form, the CDR3 reads TGTGCCAGCAGCTCCCGCCGAGCGGGGGGGGACAATGAGCAGTTCTTC. Amino acid sequence: CASSSRRAGGDNEQFF.

V gene TRBV9 combines with J gene TRBJ1-4; possibly TRBD1 for D (5 bases). This CDR3 spans 14 amino acids. Trimming pared 0 bases from V and 8 bases from J, leaving 11 bases between. Germline CDR1 SGDLS, CDR2 YYNGEE. CDR3 in amino acids: CASSVDGGFEKLFF. The CDR3 nucleotides are TGTGCCAGCAGCGTAGACGGGGGGTTCGAAAAACTGTTTTTT.

The genes are TRBV7-9 and TRBJ2-1; D possibly corresponds to TRBD1 (6 bases). CDR1 SEHNR and CDR2 FQNEAQ come from the germline V gene (reference sequence). The CDR3 extends over 14 amino acids. Trimming removed 8 bases at V and 2 bases at J, with 13 bases between. The CDR3 protein is CASQTGQPYNEQFF. The CDR3 region has the DNA TGTGCCAGCCAAACCGGACAGCCCTACAATGAGCAGTTCTTC.

This clone was seen more than once but under ten times. The V call is TRBV6-5, the J call TRBJ2-7; the D gene is possibly TRBD1 (6 bases). The V gene's germline CDR1 is MNHEY and CDR2 SVGAGI. The V end lost 8 bases, the J end lost 1 base, and 12 bases lay between the germline ends. This CDR3 contains 13 residues. The CDR3 nucleotides read TGTGCCAGCTCTCCCCAGGGGTCCTACGAGCAGTACTTC. Translating gives CASSPQGSYEQYF.

The gene calls are TRBV3-1 (or the pseudogene TRBV3-2) and TRBJ2-5, with 9 bases matching TRBD2. V trimming: 0 bases; J trimming: 6 bases; junction bases outside the gene matches: 8. CDR1 is LGHDT and CDR2 is YNNKEL in the germline V gene (reference sequence). The CDR3 is 16 residues long. The CDR3 coding sequence is TGTGCCAGCAGCCAAGATCTGGGAGCGGGGGGAAAGACCCAGTACTTC. As protein: CASSQDLGAGGKTQYF.

Only one count was recorded for this clone. J is TRBJ1-3 and V is TRBV3-1 (or the pseudogene TRBV3-2); TRBD1 is a possible D gene (6 bases). The CDR3 totals 13 residues. V was trimmed by 4 bases and J by 4 bases, leaving 8 bases between them. Germline V gives CDR1 LGHDT, CDR2 YNNKEL (reference sequence). CDR3 protein: CASSPGGGNTIYF. CDR3 nucleotide sequence: TGTGCCAGCAGCCCGGGGGGCGGAAACACCATATATTTT.

This clone was counted between two and nine times. This chain's CDR3 is CASSPPGQGVNLLAKNIQYF. The CDR3 nucleotides are TGTGCCAGCAGCCCCCCGGGACAGGGGGTCAATCTTTTAGCCAAAAACATTCAGTACTTC. The chain couples TRBV5-4 to TRBJ2-4; 11 positions agree with TRBD1. Per germline, CDR1 SGHNT and CDR2 YYREEE (reference sequence). The junction had 15 bases not matched to a gene; V was cut back by 4 bases and J by 0 bases. This CDR3 spans 20 amino acids.

The genes are TRBV12-3 or TRBV12-4 and TRBJ1-1, with D perhaps TRBD1 (5 bases). Trimming shortened V by 5 bases and J by 7 bases, and 8 bases separated the two germline ends. The CDR3 totals 11 residues. The CDR3 protein is CASSGGVEAFF. The CDR3 bases are TGTGCCAGCAGTGGGGGGGTTGAAGCTTTCTTT.

This clone has just one count. This chain connects TRBV19 to TRBJ2-4; a possible D gene is TRBD1 (6 bases). V shed 1 base and J shed 0 bases, with 13 bases lying between them. The CDR3 spans 17 residues. CDR1 LNHDA and CDR2 SQIVND come from the germline V gene (reference sequence). This CDR3 reads CASSIVRQGIAKNIQYF. DNA for the CDR3: TGTGCCAGTAGTATAGTCCGGCAGGGGATAGCCAAAAACATTCAGTACTTC.

This clone was found once. V and J are TRBV12-5 and TRBJ1-1; D unclear. The CDR3 has 13 residues. The V end was cut by 3 bases, the J end by 4 bases, with 9 bases between. In germline, CDR1 is LGHNT, CDR2 FRNRAP. The CDR3 nucleotides read TGTGCTAGTGGTTTCGGTGTAGCCACTGAAGCTTTCTTT. The encoded protein is CASGFGVATEAFF. The whole variable domain, filled in from reference TRBV12-5 and TRBJ1-1, reads DARVTQTPRHKVTEMGQEVTMRCQPILGHNTVFWYRQTMMQGLELLAYFRNRAPLDDSGMPKDRFSAEMPDATLATLKIQPSEPRDSAVYFCASGFGVATEAFFGQGTRLTVV.

This rearrangement joins TRBV4-3 to TRBJ2-7; 7 bases map to TRBD1. The CDR3 covers 17 residues. In germline, CDR1 is LGHNA, CDR2 YSLEER. V shed 0 bases, J shed 0 bases, and the junction held 8 bases outside the gene matches. The CDR3 bases are TGCGCCAGCAGCCAAGATTTGAGCAACAGGGGCTCCTACGAGCAGTACTTC. It yields the protein CASSQDLSNRGSYEQYF.

The chain joins TRBV19 to TRBJ1-4; the D is unclear. CDR1 is LNHDA and CDR2 is SQIVND in the germline V gene (reference sequence). V was pared by 5 bases and J by 8 bases, with 15 bases between. CDR3 length equals 14 residues. Here the CDR3 reads CASSPGVGKEKLFF. In nucleotides, the CDR3 is TGTGCCAGTAGTCCCGGGGTAGGGAAGGAAAAACTGTTTTTT.

This rearrangement joins TRBV10-3 to TRBJ1-6; D is unresolved. The V end was cut by 3 bases, the J end by 10 bases, with 10 bases between. Germline loops: CDR1 ENHRY, CDR2 SYGVKD. The CDR3 has 13 residues. This CDR3 is CAISDGSHSPLHF. The CDR3 region has the DNA TGTGCCATCAGTGACGGGTCCCACTCACCCCTCCACTTT.